These T cell receptor beta chains were read from a single sample in a study of blood T cell repertoires in COVID-19. Sequencing used immunoSEQ multiplex PCR; TCRdb keeps in-frame clones, though not all of them. The sample contains roughly 130,000 clones, approximately 83% of which appear only once. Sequenced sample: peripheral blood. Every receptor here comes from a woman aged 45 to 65 with acute or convalescent COVID-19. Each CDR3 is given with its conserved first and last residue. Each record gives: V gene, clone size, D gene, J gene, CDR3 protein, CDR3 DNA. D genes are given only for firm matches. Expanded clones are given a class, and other clones once, few, many or no size at all.

v_gene: TRBV10-3; abundance: NA; d_gene: TRBD2; j_gene: TRBJ2-2; CDR3aa: CATRTSANTGELFF; CDR3nt: TGTGCCACCCGGACTAGCGCGAACACCGGGGAGCTGTTTTTT
v_gene: TRBV2; abundance: NA; d_gene: NA; j_gene: TRBJ2-1; CDR3aa: CASMAVLNEQFF; CDR3nt: TGTGCCAGCATGGCGGTGCTCAATGAGCAGTTCTTC
v_gene: TRBV7-6; abundance: few; d_gene: TRBD2; j_gene: TRBJ2-1; CDR3aa: CASSLDQSGGIDEQFF; CDR3nt: TGTGCCAGCAGCTTAGATCAAAGCGGGGGGATCGATGAGCAGTTCTTC
v_gene: TRBV7-9; abundance: NA; d_gene: NA; j_gene: TRBJ1-2; CDR3aa: CASSLVGDRYTF; CDR3nt: TGTGCCAGCAGCTTAGTCGGGGATCGCTACACCTTC
v_gene: TRBV19; abundance: NA; d_gene: NA; j_gene: TRBJ1-1; CDR3aa: CASRNPGWLNTEAFF; CDR3nt: TGTGCCAGTAGAAACCCAGGGTGGCTGAACACTGAAGCTTTCTTT
v_gene: TRBV19; abundance: NA; d_gene: NA; j_gene: TRBJ1-1; CDR3aa: CASSIGRDGEAFF; CDR3nt: TGTGCCAGTAGTATAGGCAGGGATGGTGAAGCTTTCTTT
v_gene: TRBV5-8; abundance: NA; d_gene: NA; j_gene: TRBJ1-4; CDR3aa: CASSLGRVPPSEKLFF; CDR3nt: TGTGCCAGCAGCTTGGGGCGGGTCCCGCCTAGTGAAAAACTGTTTTTT
v_gene: TRBV24-1; abundance: NA; d_gene: NA; j_gene: TRBJ2-1; CDR3aa: CATSARSIRDKWSGYEQFF; CDR3nt: TGTGCCACCAGTGCTCGCTCGATTAGGGACAAGTGGTCCGGTTATGAGCAGTTCTTC
v_gene: TRBV6-2/TRBV6-3; abundance: NA; d_gene: TRBD2; j_gene: TRBJ2-5; CDR3aa: CASSTAATSGGQETQYF; CDR3nt: TGTGCCAGCAGTACGGCGGCGACTAGCGGGGGACAAGAGACCCAGTACTTC
v_gene: TRBV19; abundance: once; d_gene: NA; j_gene: TRBJ1-1; CDR3aa: CASSTGRNTEAFF; CDR3nt: TGTGCCAGTAGTACAGGTAGAAACACTGAAGCTTTCTTT
v_gene: TRBV21-1; abundance: NA; d_gene: NA; j_gene: TRBJ1-6; CDR3aa: CASSKRPGFRSPLHF; CDR3nt: TGTGCCAGCAGCAAACGGCCAGGGTTTAGGTCACCCCTCCACTTT
v_gene: TRBV9; abundance: NA; d_gene: NA; j_gene: TRBJ1-6; CDR3aa: CASSKLDSSYNSPLHF; CDR3nt: TGTGCCAGCAGCAAACTGGACAGCTCCTATAATTCACCCCTCCACTTT
v_gene: TRBV6-6; abundance: NA; d_gene: NA; j_gene: TRBJ1-2; CDR3aa: CASSYSGEAYTF; CDR3nt: TGTGCCAGCAGTTACTCAGGAGAGGCCTACACCTTC
v_gene: TRBV5-1; abundance: NA; d_gene: NA; j_gene: TRBJ1-3; CDR3aa: CASSPSIGGRSGNTIYF; CDR3nt: TGCGCCAGCAGCCCCTCCATTGGGGGGAGGTCTGGAAACACCATATATTTT
v_gene: TRBV6-5; abundance: once; d_gene: TRBD1; j_gene: TRBJ1-2; CDR3aa: CASRDRTNYGYTF; CDR3nt: TGTGCCAGCAGGGACAGGACGAACTATGGCTACACCTTC
v_gene: TRBV10-3; abundance: NA; d_gene: NA; j_gene: TRBJ2-7; CDR3aa: CAISEARGSNEQYF; CDR3nt: TGTGCCATCAGTGAAGCAAGAGGGTCCAACGAGCAGTACTTC
v_gene: TRBV19; abundance: NA; d_gene: TRBD2; j_gene: TRBJ2-3; CDR3aa: CASSMTSVTDTQYF; CDR3nt: TGTGCCAGTAGTATGACTAGCGTCACAGATACGCAGTATTTT
v_gene: TRBV5-1; abundance: NA; d_gene: TRBD1; j_gene: TRBJ1-6; CDR3aa: CASSPGTENSPLHF; CDR3nt: TGCGCCAGCAGCCCGGGGACAGAGAATTCACCCCTCCACTTT
v_gene: TRBV19; abundance: NA; d_gene: NA; j_gene: TRBJ1-4; CDR3aa: CASSPRGDEKLFF; CDR3nt: TGTGCCAGTAGTCCCCGGGGGGATGAAAAACTGTTTTTT
v_gene: TRBV6-5; abundance: few; d_gene: TRBD1; j_gene: TRBJ2-7; CDR3aa: CASKRTGEGEQYF; CDR3nt: TGTGCCAGCAAAAGGACAGGGGAAGGCGAGCAGTACTTC
v_gene: TRBV5-8; abundance: NA; d_gene: TRBD1; j_gene: TRBJ1-1; CDR3aa: CASSLKAEGTGRMNTEAFF; CDR3nt: TGTGCCAGCAGCTTGAAAGCGGAGGGGACAGGGAGAATGAACACTGAAGCTTTCTTT
v_gene: TRBV7-2; abundance: NA; d_gene: TRBD1; j_gene: TRBJ1-1; CDR3aa: CASSLWGQPNTEAFF; CDR3nt: TGTGCCAGCAGCTTATGGGGACAGCCGAACACTGAAGCTTTCTTT
v_gene: TRBV30; abundance: few; d_gene: NA; j_gene: TRBJ2-1; CDR3aa: CAWSGPATGSSYNEQFF; CDR3nt: TGTGCCTGGAGTGGACCTGCGACAGGCAGCTCCTACAATGAGCAGTTCTTC
v_gene: TRBV19; abundance: NA; d_gene: TRBD1; j_gene: TRBJ1-5; CDR3aa: CASSVRTGVRNQPQHF; CDR3nt: TGTGCCAGTAGTGTCCGAACAGGGGTGCGCAATCAGCCCCAGCATTTT
v_gene: TRBV19; abundance: NA; d_gene: NA; j_gene: TRBJ1-1; CDR3aa: CASSPGVGDTEAFF; CDR3nt: TGTGCCAGTTCCCCCGGCGTAGGGGACACTGAAGCTTTCTTT
v_gene: TRBV6-1; abundance: NA; d_gene: NA; j_gene: TRBJ2-2; CDR3aa: CASSETGSTGELFF; CDR3nt: TGTGCCAGCAGTGAGACGGGGAGTACCGGGGAGCTGTTTTTT
v_gene: TRBV7-3; abundance: NA; d_gene: TRBD1; j_gene: TRBJ1-2; CDR3aa: CASSVDRAGLSGYTF; CDR3nt: TGTGCCAGCAGCGTAGACAGGGCCGGCCTAAGTGGCTACACCTTC